This is a list of T cell receptor beta chains from one sample in a study of cytomegalovirus exposure and HLA in healthy donors. Sequencing was performed with immunoSEQ multiplex PCR; in TCRdb, only in-frame clones are kept and a portion is missing. Among roughly 160,000 clones listed, roughly 85% were seen once. Material: PBMCs. All receptors derive from a woman between 45 and 60 years old in good health and CMV-seronegative. Each CDR3 is given with its conserved first and last residue. The D gene is left open where the match is weak. The size of a clone is reported for some rows only, either as once, few or many, or as a class for expanded clones.

V,size,J,D,DNA,CDR3
TRBV27,.,TRBJ2-2,TRBD2,TGTGCCAGCAGTTTATTACTAGCGGGAGGGTCCACCGGGGAGCTGTTTTTT,CASSLLLAGGSTGELFF
TRBV11-2,.,TRBJ2-1,TRBD1,TGTGCCAGCGGACGCTACGACAGGGCCCCACGCTCCTACAATGAGCAGTTCTTC,CASGRYDRAPRSYNEQFF
TRBV7-9,few,TRBJ1-1,TRBD1,TGTGCCAGCAGCTTAGGGGCAGGGGGTGAGGCTTTCTTT,CASSLGAGGEAFF
TRBV11-3,.,TRBJ2-1,.,TGTGCCAGCAGCTTAGAGGGGGGTACTAAGCAGTTCTTC,CASSLEGGTKQFF
TRBV7-9,.,TRBJ2-6,.,TGTGCCAGCAGCGTCAGGGGACACTCTGGGGCCAACGTCCTGACTTTC,CASSVRGHSGANVLTF
TRBV5-1,.,TRBJ1-1,.,TGCGCCAGCAGCTTGGGGCAGGGGCGGAGCACTGAAGCTTTCTTT,CASSLGQGRSTEAFF
TRBV5-1,few,TRBJ2-1,.,TGCGCCAGCAGCTTGGCCCAGGGTTTGGGGCAGTTCTTC,CASSLAQGLGQFF
TRBV30,.,TRBJ1-6,.,TGTGCCTGGAGTGCCCAGGGTCCTTCACCCCTCCACTTT,CAWSAQGPSPLHF
TRBV28,.,TRBJ2-1,.,TGTGCCAGCAGTTCTCAGGGCCGCTCCTACAATGAGCAGTTCTTC,CASSSQGRSYNEQFF
TRBV6-1,.,TRBJ1-1,.,TGTGCCAGCAGTGAACAGGGAGGGATCGCTGAAGCTTTCTTT,CASSEQGGIAEAFF
TRBV5-1,.,TRBJ1-3,.,TGCGCCAGCAGCTTAACAGGGACGGCCTCTGGAAACACCATATATTTT,CASSLTGTASGNTIYF
TRBV10-2,few,TRBJ2-7,TRBD2,TGCGCCAGCAGTGTTTCACTAGCGGGGGAGACTAGGTACGAGCAGTACTTC,CASSVSLAGETRYEQYF
TRBV9,.,TRBJ2-2,TRBD2,TGTGCCAGCAGCGTAGGGGGACTAGCAGAGAACACCGGGGAGCTGTTTTTT,CASSVGGLAENTGELFF
TRBV27,.,TRBJ1-5,TRBD1,TGTGCCAGCAGTTTAGGGGGCCCCGGGACAGTACGCAATCAGCCCCAGCATTTT,CASSLGGPGTVRNQPQHF
TRBV5-1,.,TRBJ2-7,TRBD2,TGCGCCAGCAGCCCGGGTGGGACTAGCTCCTACGAGCAGTACTTC,CASSPGGTSSYEQYF
TRBV10-3,once,TRBJ2-2,TRBD2,TGTGCCATCAGCCAAAGCGGGGCCGGGGCCGGGGAGCTGTTTTTT,CAISQSGAGAGELFF
TRBV5-6,.,TRBJ2-5,TRBD1,TGTGCCAGCAGCATGACAGGGGTCCAAGAGACCCAGTACTTC,CASSMTGVQETQYF
TRBV27,.,TRBJ1-1,TRBD1,TGTGCCAGCAGTTTATGGATACAGGGGGAAGCTTTCTTT,CASSLWIQGEAFF
TRBV5-1,few,TRBJ2-1,.,TGCGCCAGCAGCCCCGGGAGTCCTTACAATGAGCAGTTCTTC,CASSPGSPYNEQFF
TRBV18,.,TRBJ1-4,.,TGTGCCAGCTCACCAAGGGGGTACACTAATGAAAAACTGTTTTTT,CASSPRGYTNEKLFF
TRBV14,.,TRBJ2-1,TRBD2,TGTGCCAGCAGCGACGTCCCTAGCGGGGGACTCTACAATGAGCAGTTCTTC,CASSDVPSGGLYNEQFF
TRBV25-1,.,TRBJ2-7,TRBD2,TGTGCCAGCAGTGTCAAAGGACTAGCGGGGAACTACGAGCAGTACTTC,CASSVKGLAGNYEQYF
TRBV6-6,.,TRBJ1-5,TRBD1,TGTGCCAGCAGAAGCCACCGGGACAGGGATCAGCCCCAGCATTTT,CASRSHRDRDQPQHF
TRBV28,.,TRBJ1-2,TRBD1,TGTGCCAGCAGCGGAAGGACAGGGGGAAGCTATGGCTACACCTTC,CASSGRTGGSYGYTF
TRBV7-9,.,TRBJ2-5,.,TGTGCCAGCAGCTTAGGCGTAGCGGATACGCAAGAGACCCAGTACTTC,CASSLGVADTQETQYF
TRBV2,.,TRBJ2-3,.,TGTGCCAGCAGTGACCCCTGGCGGGGGACAAGCACAGATACGCAGTATTTT,CASSDPWRGTSTDTQYF
TRBV5-1,.,TRBJ1-2,TRBD1,TGCGCCAGCAGGCCGACCCAGCGGACAGGCTCCAATGGCTACACCTTC,CASRPTQRTGSNGYTF
TRBV4-1,.,TRBJ2-5,TRBD2,TGCGCCAGCAGCCACACCCCCCTTAGCGGGAGGGCCTTGGGGACCCAGTACTTC,CASSHTPLSGRALGTQYF
TRBV6-5,once,TRBJ2-1,.,TGTGCCAGCAGTTACTCGGCTAGTCGTCGCCTTAATGAGCAGTTCTTC,CASSYSASRRLNEQFF
TRBV7-3,.,TRBJ2-1,.,TGTGCCAGCAGCTTCGTTACTCGCGGTTACAATGAGCAGTTCTTC,CASSFVTRGYNEQFF
TRBV4-1,once,TRBJ2-7,TRBD2,TGCGCCAGCAGCCCAGGACTAGCGGGATACTCCTACGAGCAGTACTTC,CASSPGLAGYSYEQYF
TRBV6-6,.,TRBJ1-1,.,TGTGCCAGCAGTTCGGGAGGGAACGCGCACACTGAAGCTTTCTTT,CASSSGGNAHTEAFF